The present TCR beta chain was sequenced within a study of T cell clones after liver transplantation. Turning to the study itself: Three of the eight recipients were HCV-positive; the rest had non-autoimmune, non-viral transplant indications. At least one year of complete immunosuppression withdrawal without enzymes over twice normal defined tolerance. Blood was drawn pre-transplant, before withdrawal, and after full or failed withdrawal.

TCRdb's table, derived via immunoSEQ multiplex PCR, lists solely in-frame clones and lacks some. This table holds roughly 74,000 clones, about 80% found once. Study-level points and caveats: In 5 of 8 subjects, circulating graft-donor-reactive CD4 TCRbeta sequences fell significantly after transplant.

Germline trimming cut 2 bases from V and 4 bases from J; bases unmatched to any gene: 5. From germline, CDR1 is MDHEN and CDR2 SYDVKM. This CDR3 comprises 16 residues. This clone was seen a single time. The antigen is not known. The sample consisted of CD4+ T cells from blood, taken before liver transplant. The rearrangement links TRBV28 to TRBJ2-2, with 9 positions matching TRBD1. This receptor was identified in a human donor who received a liver transplant. CDR3 protein: CASSLPGQGSTGELFF. CDR3 bases: TGTGCCAGCAGTTTACCGGGACAGGGTAGCACCGGGGAGCTGTTTTTT.